This T cell receptor (beta chain) was recorded in a study of cytomegalovirus exposure and HLA in healthy donors. General study points: Later on, an analysis found that several of the most significant clusters appeared to be linked to common viral pathogens, which included parvovirus B19.

It was with 60 Vbeta and 13 Jbeta primers that the PCR ran. Profiled with immunoSEQ multiplex PCR; TCRdb holds only in-frame clones, not every one. Found here are 150,000 or so clones, 70% to 90% of them singletons; the top ten hold less than 2.5%. In its sample, this clone was seen once. The target antigen is unknown. The germline gives CDR1 SGHTA, CDR2 FQGNSA. CDR3 length: 15 residues. Germline trimming cut 7 bases from V and 3 bases from J; bases unmatched to any gene: 9. This clonotype originated in a man between 18 and 29 years old in good health and CMV-seropositive. J is TRBJ1-2 and V is TRBV7-2; 9 bases line up with TRBD1. Material for sequencing was PBMCs. The CDR3 reads CASIDTRTGDYGYTF. DNA of the CDR3: TGTGCCAGCATCGACACCCGGACAGGGGACTATGGCTACACCTTC.